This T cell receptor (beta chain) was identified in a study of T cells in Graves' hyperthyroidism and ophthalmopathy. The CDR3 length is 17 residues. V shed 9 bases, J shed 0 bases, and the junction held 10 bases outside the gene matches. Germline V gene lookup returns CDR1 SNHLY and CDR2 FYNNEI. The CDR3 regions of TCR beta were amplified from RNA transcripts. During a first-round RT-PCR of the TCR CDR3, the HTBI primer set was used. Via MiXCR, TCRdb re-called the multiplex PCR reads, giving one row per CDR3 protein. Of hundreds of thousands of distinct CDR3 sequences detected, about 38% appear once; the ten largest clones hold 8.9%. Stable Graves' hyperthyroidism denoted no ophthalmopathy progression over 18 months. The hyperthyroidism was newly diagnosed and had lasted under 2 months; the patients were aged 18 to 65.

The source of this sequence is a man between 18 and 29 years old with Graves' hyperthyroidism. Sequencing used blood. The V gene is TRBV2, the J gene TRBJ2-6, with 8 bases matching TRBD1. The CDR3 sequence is CASSTGTGVSGANVLTF. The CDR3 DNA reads TGTGCCAGTAGTACCGGGACAGGAGTCTCTGGGGCCAACGTCCTGACTTTC.